Sequencing of this T cell receptor beta chain was carried out in a study of chemoradiotherapy in HPV16-positive cancers. Study-level results: HPV-specific T cells were functionally defined from only two HPV16-positive patients.

Concerning this clone itself: Its antigen is not identified.

Clones were sequenced by immunoSEQ multiplex PCR, and TCRdb holds only the in-frame ones, with some missing. This sample yields roughly 2,200 clones, of which around 89% are seen a single time; 4% to 5.5% belongs to the top ten. V lost 2 bases, J lost 6 bases, and 16 bases lay in between. The CDR3 totals 15 residues. Germline V gene sequence: CDR1 LNHDA, CDR2 SQIVND (reference sequence). This receptor was identified in a human donor with HPV-associated anogenital cancer. This sample comprised tumor tissue, obtained from a patient who underwent chemoradiotherapy. The genes are TRBV19 and TRBJ1-1; no reliable D call. CDR3 loop: CASSINLEGGAEAFF. Written as DNA, the CDR3 is TGTGCCAGTAGTATAAATCTGGAGGGTGGCGCTGAAGCTTTCTTT.